Described below is a single T cell receptor (beta chain) sequence and its context. The source of the sample is a study of blood T cell repertoires in COVID-19. The wider study: Acute-phase and convalescent COVID-19 samples originated in the United States, Italy and Spain. T cells, B-cell-depleted T cells, or PBMCs provided the cDNA or gDNA that served as material.

From germline, CDR1 is WSHSY and CDR2 SAAADI. Trimming removed 6 bases from V and 2 bases from J; junction bases left unmatched: 4. This CDR3 is built from 14 residues. In the authors' workflow: Using reference gene primer amplification, nucleated cell counts were estimated. Assay: immunoSEQ multiplex PCR; the TCRdb copy retains only in-frame clones and omits some. That table gives V, J and clone size, and the DNA gave D and trimming. The data contain under 35,000 clones, about nine tenths of them singletons. Sequencing was performed on peripheral blood. The chain employs TRBV10-2 and TRBJ2-5; 9 bases fit TRBD2. The sequence was collected from a woman between 50 and 59 years old with active COVID-19. CDR3 in amino acids: CASRTSGLQETQYF. For the CDR3, the DNA is TGCGCCAGCAGGACTAGCGGATTACAAGAGACCCAGTACTTC.